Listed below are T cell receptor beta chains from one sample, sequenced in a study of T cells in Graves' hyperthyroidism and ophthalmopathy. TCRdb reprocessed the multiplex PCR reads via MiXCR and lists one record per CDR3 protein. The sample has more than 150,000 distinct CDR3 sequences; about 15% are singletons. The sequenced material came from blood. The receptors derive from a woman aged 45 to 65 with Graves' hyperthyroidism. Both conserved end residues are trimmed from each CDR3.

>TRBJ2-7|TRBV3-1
ASSHAGGYEQY
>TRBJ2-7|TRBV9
ASSPDTGGLPYEQY
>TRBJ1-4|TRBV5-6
ASSFRATNEKLF
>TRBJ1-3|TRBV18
ASSPEASGNTIY
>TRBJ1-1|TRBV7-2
ASSPIGGNTEAF
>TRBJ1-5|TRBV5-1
ASSLEGGSSNQPQH
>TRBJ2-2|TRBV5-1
ASSLSEWAGELF
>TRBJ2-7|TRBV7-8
ASSSMGRAGWEQY
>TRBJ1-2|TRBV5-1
ASSRGPRGYT
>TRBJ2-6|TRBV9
ASAPGQGHSGANVLT
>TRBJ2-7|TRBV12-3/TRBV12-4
ASSYQGQGEQY
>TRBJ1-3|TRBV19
ASSTSQGRRGNTIY
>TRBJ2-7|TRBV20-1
SAHQSGYEQY
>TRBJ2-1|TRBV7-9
ASSFSAGGQDEQF
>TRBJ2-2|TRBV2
ASSENGELF
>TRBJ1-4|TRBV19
ASSISVQGEEKLF
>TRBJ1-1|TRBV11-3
ASSLVGSTEAF
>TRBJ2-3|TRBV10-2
ASGGRGGGTDTQY
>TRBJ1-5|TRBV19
ASGGGPYSNQPQH
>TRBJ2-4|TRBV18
ASSPPDNGLAKNIQY
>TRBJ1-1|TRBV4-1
ASSQLSGSNTEAF
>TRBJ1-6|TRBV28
ASRIQGGGSPLH
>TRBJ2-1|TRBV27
ASSLLPRSREQF
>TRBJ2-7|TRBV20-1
RAAGRADEQY
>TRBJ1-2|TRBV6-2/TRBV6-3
ASSTGHLTYGYT
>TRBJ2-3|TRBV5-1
ASSLGDRDLGDTQY
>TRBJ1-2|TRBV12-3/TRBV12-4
ASSLGTGRRGYT
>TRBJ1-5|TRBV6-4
ASRRGGNSNQPQH
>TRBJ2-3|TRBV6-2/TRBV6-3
ASSYRRSTDTQY
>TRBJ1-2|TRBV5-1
ASSWVTGNGYT
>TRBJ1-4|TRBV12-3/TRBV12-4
ASRAATNEKLF
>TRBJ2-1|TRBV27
ASSSWTSGGSPYNEQF
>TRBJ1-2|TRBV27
ASSLGVDYGYT
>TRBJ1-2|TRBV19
ASGTTELLYGYT
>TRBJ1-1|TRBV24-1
ATKRGTEAF
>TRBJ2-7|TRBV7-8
ASSLLEGQGYEQY
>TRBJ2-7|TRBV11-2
ASSLEHLYEQY
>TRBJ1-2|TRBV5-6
ASSFGDRGNNGYT
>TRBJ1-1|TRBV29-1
SVFQSGGGGWVNTEAF
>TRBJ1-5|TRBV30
AWSRQGNQPQH
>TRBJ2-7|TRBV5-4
ASSPGSGGHEQY
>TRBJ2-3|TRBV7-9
ASSSLTQGVTDTQY
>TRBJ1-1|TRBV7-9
ASTPTVMNTEAF
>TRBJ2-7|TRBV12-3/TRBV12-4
ASSWGIRYEQY
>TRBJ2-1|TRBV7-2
ASSLGRGSYNEQF
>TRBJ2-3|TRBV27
ASVPRGPFEDTQY
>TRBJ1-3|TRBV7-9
ASSTNRGLSGNTIY
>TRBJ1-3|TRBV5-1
ASSLDKSSGNTIY
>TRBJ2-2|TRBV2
ASSDVRLTGELF
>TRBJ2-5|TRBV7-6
ASSLAWRARRLGETQY
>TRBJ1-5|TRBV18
ASSPLRDQPQH